Described below is a single T cell receptor beta chain sequence and its context. Construction of TCR beta libraries was performed using quantitative 5'-RACE with molecular barcodes. MiXCR was run by TCRdb on the 5' RACE reads, yielding one entry per CDR3 protein. There are around 150,000 distinct CDR3 sequences in the sample; approximately 48% occur only once, and roughly 15% lies in the top ten. The sample is drawn from a study of CD8 T cells in ankylosing spondylitis. The germline V gene encodes CDR1 MGHRA and CDR2 YSYEKL. Unmatched junction bases numbered 10, after V lost 1 base and J lost 0 bases. The CDR3 extends over 19 amino acids.

The chain carries TRBV4-1 and TRBJ1-4; 8 positions match TRBD1. This receptor was obtained from a male donor with ankylosing spondylitis. Sequencing used synovial fluid, either unsorted or a sorted T cell fraction (not recorded which). This CDR3 reads CASSQGLRGQGSTNEKLFF. The CDR3 DNA is TGCGCCAGCAGCCAAGGCCTTCGAGGACAGGGCTCAACTAATGAAAAACTGTTTTTT.